This TCR beta chain was obtained from a study of CD8+CD57+ T cells in acquired aplastic anemia. Study conclusions and caveats: CD8+CD57+ cells from patients were less diverse than total CD4+ and CD8+ pools. A significant difference in CD8+ Simpson's diversity between patients and controls was not found.

This clonotype was seen many times. Its specificity is unknown. TCR beta VDJ and CDR3 profiles were obtained from a genomic DNA template. Via MiXCR, TCRdb re-called the reads, giving one row per CDR3 protein. This table holds about 20,000 distinct CDR3 sequences, almost 40% found once. By flow cytometry, patients selected for sequencing had shown an expansion of CD8+CD57+ cells. At the time of blood sampling, patients had not yet received any therapy. V shed 2 bases, J shed 6 bases, and the junction held 6 bases outside the gene matches. CDR1 and CDR2 (germline): DFQATT, SNEGSKA (reference sequence). This CDR3 contains 13 residues.

The source of this sequence is a human donor with aplastic anemia. Specimen: CD8+CD57+ T cells sorted from PBMCs. The subset denotes: bead-enriched CD8+CD57+ effector memory T cells from SAA patients. The genes are TRBV20-1 and TRBJ1-2; 7 nucleotides line up with TRBD1. The CDR3 is CSARPGTDHGYTF. CDR3 in DNA: TGCAGTGCTAGACCTGGGACAGATCATGGCTACACCTTC.